This T cell receptor (beta chain) was captured in a study of blood T cell repertoires in COVID-19. Overall study context: The study drew acute and convalescent COVID-19 samples from the United States, Italy and Spain.

Sequencing used immunoSEQ multiplex PCR; TCRdb keeps in-frame clones, though not all of them. The table has 200,000 to 250,000 clones, approximately 84% seen once; the top ten hold approximately 5.9%. Material: peripheral blood. The origin of this receptor is a man older than 75 with acute or convalescent COVID-19.

Here the CDR3 reads CASSIFTLAGEQFF. CDR3 bases: TGTGCCAGTAGTATATTTACGCTAGCGGGTGAGCAGTTCTTC. The V and J genes are TRBV19 and TRBJ2-1; 8 nucleotides align to TRBD2. The ends lost 2 bases at V and 9 bases at J; junction bases unmatched: 6. The CDR3 loop spans 14 amino acids. The V gene's germline CDR1 is LNHDA and CDR2 SQIVND (reference sequence).